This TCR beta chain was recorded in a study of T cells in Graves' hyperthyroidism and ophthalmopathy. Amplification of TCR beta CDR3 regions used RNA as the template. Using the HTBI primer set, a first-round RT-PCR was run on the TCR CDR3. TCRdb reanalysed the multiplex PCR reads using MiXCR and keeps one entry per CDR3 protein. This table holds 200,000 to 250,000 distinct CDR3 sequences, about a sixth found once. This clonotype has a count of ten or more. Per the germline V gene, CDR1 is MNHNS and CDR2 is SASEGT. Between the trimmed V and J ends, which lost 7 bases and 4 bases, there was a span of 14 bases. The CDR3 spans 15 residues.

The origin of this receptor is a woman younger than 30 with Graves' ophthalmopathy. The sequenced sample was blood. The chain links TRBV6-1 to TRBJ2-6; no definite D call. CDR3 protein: CASNARSRGANVLTF. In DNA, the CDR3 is TGTGCCAGCAACGCCAGGTCTAGGGGGGCCAACGTCCTGACTTTC.